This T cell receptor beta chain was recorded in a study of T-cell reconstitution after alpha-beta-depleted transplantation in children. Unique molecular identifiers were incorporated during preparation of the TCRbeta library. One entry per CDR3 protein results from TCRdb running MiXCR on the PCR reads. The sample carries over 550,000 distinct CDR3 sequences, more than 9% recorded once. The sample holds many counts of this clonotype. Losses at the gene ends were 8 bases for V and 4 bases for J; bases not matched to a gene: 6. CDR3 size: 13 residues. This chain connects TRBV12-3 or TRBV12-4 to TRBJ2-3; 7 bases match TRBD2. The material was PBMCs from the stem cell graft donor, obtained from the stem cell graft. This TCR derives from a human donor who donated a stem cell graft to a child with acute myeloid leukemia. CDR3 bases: TGTGCCAGCTCGGAGCGGGACCCAGATACGCAGTATTTT. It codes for CASSERDPDTQYF.